Listed here are 24 T cell receptor beta chains from one sample, sequenced in a study of post-analysis software for immune sequencing data. Study outcomes and limitations: A few TRBV segments were significantly more frequent in patients than in controls. TRBV5-6, TRBV5-1 and TRBV20-1 were among these segments.

For these TCRs, the target antigens are not known. Carried by the TCR beta cDNA libraries were unique molecular identifiers. TCRdb independently ran MiXCR on the PCR reads; one entry per CDR3 protein. The sample comprises fewer than 850,000 distinct CDR3 sequences, about 45% of which are singletons, and roughly 4.9% rests with the top ten. Sequenced: blood. The source of these receptors is a girl aged 10 to 17 with multiple sclerosis.

This chain uses TRBV5-6 with TRBJ1-2, with 11 bases identical to TRBD1. With V trimmed by 2 bases and J by 5 bases, 5 bases remained unmatched. The CDR3 spans 15 residues. Looked up from germline, CDR1 is SGHDT and CDR2 is YYEEEE. DNA of the CDR3: TGTGCCAGCAGCTTTGGACAGGGGGCTTGGTATGGCTACACCTTC. It encodes CASSFGQGAWYGYTF.

This clonotype was counted once. The CDR3 bases are TGTGCCAGCAGCTTAGGTTCTTTCCAAGAGACCCAGTACTTC. It specifies CASSLGSFQETQYF. This chain links TRBV7-2 with TRBJ2-5; no definite D call. Trimming took off 1 base at V and 1 base at J, with 7 bases between the two ends. Germline CDR1 is SGHTA and CDR2 is FQGNSA. This CDR3 is built from 14 residues.

The chain is built from TRBV7-3 and TRBJ1-5, with 8 nucleotides matching TRBD1. Trimming took 5 bases from V and 4 from J; bases not matched to a gene: 10. This CDR3 is built from 16 residues. Germline V gene sequence: CDR1 SGHTA, CDR2 FQGTGA. CDR3 coding DNA: TGTGCCAGCAGCCAAAACGCCCGGGACAGGAATCAGCCCCAGCATTTT. Protein: CASSQNARDRNQPQHF.

The rearrangement links TRBV4-3 to TRBJ2-7; no clear D. The CDR3 sequence is 15 residues long. The germline V gene has CDR1 LGHNA and CDR2 YSLEER. The ends were cut back, 1 base at V and 2 bases at J, with 12 bases in the middle. DNA for the CDR3: TGCGCCAGCAGCCAAGCACTCTTAGGGACCTACGAGCAGTACTTC. Amino acids: CASSQALLGTYEQYF.

CDR3 region: CASSLGGAAGGVYEQYF. The CDR3 nucleotides are TGTGCCAGCAGCTTAGGGGGCGCGGCCGGTGGAGTTTACGAGCAGTACTTC. This chain links TRBV7-2 with TRBJ2-7; possibly TRBD1 for D (5 bases). Germline CDR1 and CDR2: SGHTA and FQGNSA. This CDR3 region has 17 residues. The V gene lost 1 base and the J gene lost 4 bases, with 20 bases spanning the gap.

The chain uses TRBV5-1 and TRBJ1-1; D is unresolved. Germline V gene lookup returns CDR1 SGHRS and CDR2 YFSETQ. The V gene lost 2 bases and the J gene lost 2 bases, with 7 bases spanning the gap. The CDR3 length is 13 residues. CDR3: CASSFLDNTEAFF. For the CDR3, the DNA is TGCGCCAGCAGCTTCCTGGATAACACTGAAGCTTTCTTT.

This clonotype was seen only a few times. The chain joins TRBV7-2 to TRBJ2-4; TRBD1 is a possible D gene (8 bases). The V gene lost 5 bases and the J gene lost 9 bases, with 20 bases spanning the gap. The CDR3 covers 15 residues. Looked up from germline, CDR1 is SGHTA and CDR2 is FQGNSA. The CDR3 DNA is TGTGCCAGCAGCCACAACAGGGGGGGTGAGGGCATTCAGTACTTC. Its protein is CASSHNRGGEGIQYF.

The J gene is TRBJ1-2, the V gene TRBV20-1; D possibly corresponds to TRBD1 (5 bases). Germline assignment: CDR1 DFQATT and CDR2 SNEGSKA (reference sequence). The length of the CDR3 is 15 residues. The V end lost 3 bases, the J end lost 0 bases, and 14 bases lay between the germline ends. The CDR3 reads CSASNRLGANYGYTF. The CDR3 DNA reads as TGCAGTGCTAGTAATCGGTTGGGGGCTAACTATGGCTACACCTTC.

The gene calls are TRBV5-6 and TRBJ2-3; D not certain. Germline V gene sequence: CDR1 SGHDT, CDR2 YYEEEE. V lost 0 bases, J lost 2 bases, and 10 bases lay in between. CDR3 length: 15 residues. The CDR3 DNA is TGTGCCAGCAGCTTGGCGGCCAGGCCCACAGATACGCAGTATTTT. Translation: CASSLAARPTDTQYF.

This clonotype was detected only a few times. V is TRBV7-2 and J is TRBJ1-6; D is undetermined. This CDR3 has 12 residues. CDR1 SGHTA and CDR2 FQGNSA come from the germline V gene. V lost 8 bases to trimming and J lost 7 bases, with 9 bases between them. The CDR3 DNA follows: TGTGCCAGCGGCTCACCCAATTCACCCCTCCACTTT. Translated, it gives CASGSPNSPLHF.

This chain links TRBV27 with TRBJ2-1, with TRBD2 matching over 7 bases. Germline assignment: CDR1 MNHEY and CDR2 SMNVEV (reference sequence). J lost 6 bases, V lost 7 bases, and 9 bases had no gene match. The CDR3 contains 14 residues. CDR3 amino acids: CASTGREVGNEQFF. CDR3 nucleotide sequence: TGTGCCAGCACGGGACGGGAGGTAGGCAATGAGCAGTTCTTC.

This rearrangement joins TRBV6-1 to TRBJ2-1, with D perhaps matching TRBD2 (6 bases). Looked up from germline, CDR1 is MNHNS and CDR2 is SASEGT. V dropped 5 bases and J dropped 6 bases, with 23 bases sitting between them. The CDR3 totals 17 residues. The CDR3 loop is CASSPILTSWGANEQFF. For the CDR3, the DNA is TGTGCCAGCAGTCCTATTTTAACTAGCTGGGGTGCCAATGAGCAGTTCTTC.

The gene calls are TRBV6-1 and TRBJ1-5; D might be TRBD1 (5 bases). The CDR3 length is 15 residues. The V gene lost 8 bases and the J gene lost 0 bases, with 14 bases spanning the gap. The V gene's germline CDR1 is MNHNS and CDR2 SASEGT. As DNA, the CDR3 is TGTGCCAGCGGAAGGACGGACAATAGCAATCAGCCCCAGCATTTT. Its translation: CASGRTDNSNQPQHF.

DNA for the CDR3: TGTGCCAGCAGAATGACAGTGAACACTGAAGCTTTCTTT. Translation gives CASRMTVNTEAFF. V and J are TRBV27 and TRBJ1-1; D possibly corresponds to TRBD1 (5 bases). V dropped 6 bases and J dropped 0 bases, with 8 bases sitting between them. Germline V CDR1 and CDR2: MNHEY, SMNVEV (reference sequence). CDR3 length: 13 amino acids.

The genes are TRBV12-3 or TRBV12-4 and TRBJ2-4; a weak D match, TRBD2 (5 bases). The CDR3 sequence is 13 residues long. The ends were cut back, 6 bases at V and 13 bases at J, with 19 bases in the middle. CDR3 residues: CASSRMAAWEQYF. The CDR3 coding sequence is TGTGCCAGCAGCCGTATGGCCGCGTGGGAGCAGTACTTC.

This chain links TRBV5-6 with TRBJ2-1; 14 bases align to TRBD2. The CDR3 has 12 residues. CDR1 and CDR2 from the germline V gene are SGHDT and YYEEEE. With 7 bases clipped from V and 15 bases from J, the junction kept 6 bases outside the gene matches. The CDR3 DNA follows: TGTGCCAGCCGGGGACTAGCGGGAGAGAGGTTCTTC. It encodes CASRGLAGERFF.

This clonotype was counted only a few times. The chain uses TRBV20-1 and TRBJ2-6; no definite D call. The germline gives CDR1 DFQATT, CDR2 SNEGSKA (reference sequence). This CDR3 has 17 residues. V shed 6 bases and J shed 1 base, with 19 bases lying between them. The DNA of the CDR3 is TGCAGTGCCAACCAGGTGGCCTCCCAATCTGGGGCCAACGTCCTGACTTTC. It is translated as CSANQVASQSGANVLTF.

V is TRBV20-1 and J is TRBJ1-2; tentatively, D is TRBD1 (5 bases). There are 16 residues in the CDR3. Germline V CDR1 and CDR2: DFQATT, SNEGSKA (reference sequence). V was shortened by 0 bases and J by 1 base, with 15 bases between the two germline ends. The CDR3 DNA sequence: TGCAGTGCTAGAGATCCCGGGACCGCCGTTAACTATGGCTACACCTTC. The encoded protein is CSARDPGTAVNYGYTF.

The genes are TRBV7-2 and TRBJ2-7; D may be TRBD1 (6 bases). V was shortened by 3 bases and J by 7 bases, with 16 bases between the two germline ends. Germline CDR1 and CDR2: SGHTA and FQGNSA. The CDR3 runs to 14 residues. The CDR3 loop reads CASSFGLTGTEQYF. In DNA form, the CDR3 reads TGTGCCAGCAGCTTTGGCCTGACAGGCACAGAGCAGTACTTC.

In its sample, this clonotype was seen a few times. CDR3 protein: CASSQDLLGQGNTEAFF. In DNA, the CDR3 is TGCGCCAGCAGCCAAGATCTTTTGGGACAGGGGAACACTGAAGCTTTCTTT. The chain carries TRBV4-1 and TRBJ1-1; 9 bases map to TRBD1. The CDR3 extends over 17 amino acids. With 0 bases clipped from V and 1 base from J, the junction kept 6 bases outside the gene matches. Looked up from germline, CDR1 is MGHRA and CDR2 is YSYEKL.

This chain joins TRBV20-1 and TRBJ2-7; TRBD2 aligns across 7 bases. The CDR3 is 16 residues long. Trimming cost V 3 bases and J 0 bases; bases outside gene matches: 11. Germline CDR1 and CDR2: DFQATT and SNEGSKA (reference sequence). CDR3 amino acids: CSASSRLAAYSYEQYF. The CDR3 DNA follows: TGCAGTGCTAGTTCCCGGCTAGCGGCCTACTCCTACGAGCAGTACTTC.

The rearrangement uses TRBV5-5 and TRBJ2-3, with D perhaps given as TRBD1 or TRBD2 (5 bases each). Germline CDR1 reads SGHKS; CDR2 reads YYEKEE (reference sequence). CDR3 length: 16 amino acids. Between the trimmed V and J ends, which lost 0 bases and 5 bases, there was a span of 16 bases. The DNA for the CDR3 is TGTGCCAGCAGCTTGGGGGGGAACTTAGAGGGAGATACGCAGTATTTT. Its protein is CASSLGGNLEGDTQYF.

V gene TRBV28 combines with J gene TRBJ1-5, with 8 bases identical to TRBD1. J lost 5 bases, V lost 2 bases, and 2 bases had no gene match. The CDR3 sequence is 14 residues long. Germline CDR1 reads MDHEN; CDR2 reads SYDVKM. CDR3 residues: CASSLAGGHQPQHF. The CDR3 region has the DNA TGTGCCAGCAGTTTAGCAGGGGGCCATCAGCCCCAGCATTTT.

This chain connects TRBV10-3 to TRBJ2-3; TRBD1 matches 10 bases. Germline CDR1 is ENHRY and CDR2 is SYGVKD. V lost 4 bases to trimming and J lost 3 bases; unmatched junction nucleotides: 1. The CDR3 contains 14 residues. In DNA form, the CDR3 reads TGTGCCATCAGTGGACAGGGGGCTACAGATACGCAGTATTTT. The encoded protein is CAISGQGATDTQYF.